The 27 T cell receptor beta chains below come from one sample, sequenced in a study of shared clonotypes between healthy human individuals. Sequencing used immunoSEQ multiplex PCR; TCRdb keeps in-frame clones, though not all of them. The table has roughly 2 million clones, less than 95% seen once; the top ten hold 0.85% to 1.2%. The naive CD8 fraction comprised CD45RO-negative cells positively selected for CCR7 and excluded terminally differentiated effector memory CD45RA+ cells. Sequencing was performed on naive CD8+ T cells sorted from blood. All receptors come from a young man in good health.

This chain's CDR3 is CASSLAGGSEAFF. Written as DNA, the CDR3 is TGTGCCAGCAGCTTAGCGGGGGGCTCTGAAGCTTTCTTT. The V gene is TRBV5-6, the J gene TRBJ1-1; D is possibly TRBD1 (6 bases). Germline V gives CDR1 SGHDT, CDR2 YYEEEE. With 2 bases removed from V and 6 bases from J, the gap between germline ends came to 11 bases. This CDR3 comprises 13 residues.

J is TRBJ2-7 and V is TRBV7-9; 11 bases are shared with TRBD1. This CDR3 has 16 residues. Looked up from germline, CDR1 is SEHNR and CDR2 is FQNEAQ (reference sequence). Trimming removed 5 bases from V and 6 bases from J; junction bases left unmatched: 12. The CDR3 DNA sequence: TGTGCCAGCAGCCCGCCCCCCTTGGACAGGGGGCGCGAGCAGTACTTC. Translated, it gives CASSPPPLDRGREQYF.

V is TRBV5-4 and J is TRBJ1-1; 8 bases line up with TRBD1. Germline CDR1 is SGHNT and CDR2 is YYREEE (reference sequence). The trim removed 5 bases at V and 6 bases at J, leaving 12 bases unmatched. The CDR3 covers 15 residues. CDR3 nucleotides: TGTGCCAGCAGTTCCTGGGGACAGGCGGCGGCTGAAGCTTTCTTT. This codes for CASSSWGQAAAEAFF.

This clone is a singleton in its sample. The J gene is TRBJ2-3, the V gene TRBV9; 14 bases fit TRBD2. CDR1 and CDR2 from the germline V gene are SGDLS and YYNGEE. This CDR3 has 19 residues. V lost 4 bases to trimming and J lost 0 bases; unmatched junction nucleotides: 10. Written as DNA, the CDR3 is TGTGCCAGCAGCCCTGAGGGACTAGCGGGAGACTTGAGCACAGATACGCAGTATTTT. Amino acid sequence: CASSPEGLAGDLSTDTQYF.

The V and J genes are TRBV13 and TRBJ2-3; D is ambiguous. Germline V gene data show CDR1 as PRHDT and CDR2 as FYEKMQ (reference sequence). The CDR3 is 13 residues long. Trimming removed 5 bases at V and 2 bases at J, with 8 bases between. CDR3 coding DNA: TGTGCCAGCAGCACACCCTACACAGATACGCAGTATTTT. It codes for CASSTPYTDTQYF.

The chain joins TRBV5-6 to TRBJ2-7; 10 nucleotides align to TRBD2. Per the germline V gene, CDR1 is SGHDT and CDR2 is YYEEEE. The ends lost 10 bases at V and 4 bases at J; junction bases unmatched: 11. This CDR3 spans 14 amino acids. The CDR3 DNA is TGTGCCTCGAGGCTAGCGGGGGAAATGTACGAGCAGTACTTC. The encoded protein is CASRLAGEMYEQYF.

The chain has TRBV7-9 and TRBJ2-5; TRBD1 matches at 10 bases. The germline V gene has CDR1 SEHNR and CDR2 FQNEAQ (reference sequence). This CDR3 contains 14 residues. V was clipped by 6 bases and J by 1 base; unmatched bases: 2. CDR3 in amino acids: CASSRTGGQETQYF. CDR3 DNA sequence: TGTGCCAGCAGTCGGACAGGGGGCCAAGAGACCCAGTACTTC.

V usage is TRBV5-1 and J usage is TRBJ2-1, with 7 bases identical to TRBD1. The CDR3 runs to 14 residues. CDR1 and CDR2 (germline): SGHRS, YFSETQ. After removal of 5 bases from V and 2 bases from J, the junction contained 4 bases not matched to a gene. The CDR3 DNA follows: TGCGCCAGCAGAGAGGGACAGACCTACAATGAGCAGTTCTTC. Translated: CASREGQTYNEQFF.

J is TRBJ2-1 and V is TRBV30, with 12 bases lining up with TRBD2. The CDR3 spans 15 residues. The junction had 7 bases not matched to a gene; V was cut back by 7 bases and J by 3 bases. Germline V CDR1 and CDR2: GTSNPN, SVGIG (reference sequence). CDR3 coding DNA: TGTGCCTCTACGGGACTAGCGGGCCTCTACAATGAGCAGTTCTTC. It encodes CASTGLAGLYNEQFF.

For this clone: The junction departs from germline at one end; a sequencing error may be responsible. CDR3 residues: CASSLDLSGELFF. The DNA for the CDR3 is TGTGCTAGCAGCTTAGATCTCTCGGGGGAGCTGTTTTTT. The rearrangement links TRBV7-7 to TRBJ2-2; D is unclear. The CDR3 runs 13 residues. Per the germline V gene, CDR1 is SSHAT and CDR2 is FNYEAQ (reference sequence). Using reference TRBV7-7 and TRBJ2-2 for the parts outside the CDR3, the full variable domain is GAGVSQSPRYKVTKRGQDVTLRCDPISSHATLYWYQQALGQGPEFLTYFNYEAQPDKSGLPSDRFSAERPEGSISTLTIQRTEQRDSAMYRCASSLDLSGELFFGEGSRLTVL.

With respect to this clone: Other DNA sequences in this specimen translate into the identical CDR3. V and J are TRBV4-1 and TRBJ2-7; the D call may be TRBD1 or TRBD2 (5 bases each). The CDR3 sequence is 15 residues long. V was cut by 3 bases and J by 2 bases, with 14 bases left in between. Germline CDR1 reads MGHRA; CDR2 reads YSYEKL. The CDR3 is CASSHPGQGAYEQYF. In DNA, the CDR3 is TGCGCCAGCAGCCACCCAGGGCAGGGAGCCTACGAGCAGTACTTC.

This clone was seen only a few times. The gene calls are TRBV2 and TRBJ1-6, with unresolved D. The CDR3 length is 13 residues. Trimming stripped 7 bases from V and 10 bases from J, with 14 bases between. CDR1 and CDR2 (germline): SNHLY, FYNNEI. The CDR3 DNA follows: TGTGCCAGCAACGTGGGTGAAGGATCACCCCTCCACTTT. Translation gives CASNVGEGSPLHF. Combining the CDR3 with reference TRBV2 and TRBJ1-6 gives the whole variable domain EPEVTQTPSHQVTQMGQEVILRCVPISNHLYFYWYRQILGQKVEFLVSFYNNEISEKSEIFDDQFSVERPDGSNFTLKIRSTKLEDSAMYFCASNVGEGSPLHFGNGTRLTVT.

CDR3 protein: CAWSVHQQETQYF. CDR3 coding DNA: TGTGCCTGGAGTGTACACCAGCAAGAGACCCAGTACTTC. This sequence joins TRBV30 and TRBJ2-5; D remains ambiguous. From germline, CDR1 is GTSNPN and CDR2 SVGIG (reference sequence). Trimming pared 0 bases from V and 2 bases from J, leaving 7 bases between. CDR3 length equals 13 residues.

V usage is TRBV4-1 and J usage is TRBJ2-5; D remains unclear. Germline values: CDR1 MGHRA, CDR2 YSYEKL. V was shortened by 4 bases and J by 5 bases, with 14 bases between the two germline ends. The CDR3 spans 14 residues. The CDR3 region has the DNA TGCGCCAGCAGCCGATGGGGAATCGGGGAGACCCAGTACTTC. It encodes CASSRWGIGETQYF.

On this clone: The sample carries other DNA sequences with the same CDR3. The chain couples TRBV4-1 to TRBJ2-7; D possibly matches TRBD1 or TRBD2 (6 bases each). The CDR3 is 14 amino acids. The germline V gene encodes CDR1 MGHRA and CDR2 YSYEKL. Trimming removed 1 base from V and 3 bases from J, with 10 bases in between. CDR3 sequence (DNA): TGCGCCAGCAGCCAAGGACAGGACTACTACGAGCAGTACTTC. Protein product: CASSQGQDYYEQYF.

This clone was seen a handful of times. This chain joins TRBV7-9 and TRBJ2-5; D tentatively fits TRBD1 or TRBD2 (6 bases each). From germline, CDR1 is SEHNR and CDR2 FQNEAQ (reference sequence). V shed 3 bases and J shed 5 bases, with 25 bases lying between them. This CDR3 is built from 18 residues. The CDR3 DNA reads TGTGCCAGCAGCTTGCCATTGGGGGCGGGGCCCGAGTTGGAGACCCAGTACTTC. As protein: CASSLPLGAGPELETQYF.

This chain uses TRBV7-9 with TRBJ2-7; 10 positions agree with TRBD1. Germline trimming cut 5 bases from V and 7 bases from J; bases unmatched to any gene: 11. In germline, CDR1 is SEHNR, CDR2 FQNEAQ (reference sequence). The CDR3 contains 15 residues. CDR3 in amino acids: CASSATRQGAGEQYF. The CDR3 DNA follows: TGTGCCAGCAGCGCCACAAGACAGGGGGCAGGTGAGCAGTACTTC.

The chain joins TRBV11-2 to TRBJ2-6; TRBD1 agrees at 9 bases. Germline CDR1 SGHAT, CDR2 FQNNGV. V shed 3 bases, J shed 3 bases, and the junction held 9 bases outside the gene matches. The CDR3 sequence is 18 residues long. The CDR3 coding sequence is TGTGCCAGCAGCTTGGGTCCCGGGACAGGGTATGGGGCCAACGTCCTGACTTTC. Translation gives CASSLGPGTGYGANVLTF.

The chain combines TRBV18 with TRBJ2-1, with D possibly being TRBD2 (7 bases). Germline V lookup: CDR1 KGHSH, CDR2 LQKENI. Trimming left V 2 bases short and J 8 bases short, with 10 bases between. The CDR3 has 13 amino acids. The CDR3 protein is CASSPGGAHEQFF. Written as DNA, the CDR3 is TGTGCCAGCTCACCAGGGGGGGCCCATGAGCAGTTCTTC. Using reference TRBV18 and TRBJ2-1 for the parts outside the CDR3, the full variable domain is NAGVMQNPRHLVRRRGQEARLRCSPMKGHSHVYWYRQLPEEGLKFMVYLQKENIIDESGMPKERFSAEFPKEGPSILRIQQVVRGDSAAYFCASSPGGAHEQFFGPGTRLTVL.

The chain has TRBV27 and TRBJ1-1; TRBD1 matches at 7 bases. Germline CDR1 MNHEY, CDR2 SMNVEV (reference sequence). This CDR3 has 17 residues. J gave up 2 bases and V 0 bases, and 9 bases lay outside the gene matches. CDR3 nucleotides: TGTGCCAGCAGTTTATCGGACAGGTTCTCCACAAACACTGAAGCTTTCTTT. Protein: CASSLSDRFSTNTEAFF.

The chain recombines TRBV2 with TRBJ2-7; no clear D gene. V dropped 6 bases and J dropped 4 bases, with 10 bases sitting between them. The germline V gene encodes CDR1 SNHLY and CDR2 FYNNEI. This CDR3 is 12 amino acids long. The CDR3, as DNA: TGTGCCAGCAGCCCCTTCGGATACGAGCAGTACTTC. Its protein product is CASSPFGYEQYF.

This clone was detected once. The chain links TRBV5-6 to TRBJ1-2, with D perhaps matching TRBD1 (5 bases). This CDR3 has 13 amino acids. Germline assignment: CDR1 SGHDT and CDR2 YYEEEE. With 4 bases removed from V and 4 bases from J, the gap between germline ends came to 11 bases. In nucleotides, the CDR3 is TGTGCCAGCAGCCGGCCAGGGAGCTATGGCTACACCTTC. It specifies CASSRPGSYGYTF.

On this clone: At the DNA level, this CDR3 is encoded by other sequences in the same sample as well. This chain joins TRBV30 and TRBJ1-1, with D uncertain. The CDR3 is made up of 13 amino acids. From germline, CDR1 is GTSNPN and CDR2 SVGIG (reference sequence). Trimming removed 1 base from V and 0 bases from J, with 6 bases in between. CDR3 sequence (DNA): TGTGCCTGGAGTGGACCCATGAACACTGAAGCTTTCTTT. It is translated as CAWSGPMNTEAFF. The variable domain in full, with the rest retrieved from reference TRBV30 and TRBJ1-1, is SQTIHQWPATLVQPVGSPLSLECTVEGTSNPNLYWYRQAAGRGLQLLFYSVGIGQISSEVPQNLSASRPQDRQFILSSKKLLLSDSGFYLCAWSGPMNTEAFFGQGTRLTVV.

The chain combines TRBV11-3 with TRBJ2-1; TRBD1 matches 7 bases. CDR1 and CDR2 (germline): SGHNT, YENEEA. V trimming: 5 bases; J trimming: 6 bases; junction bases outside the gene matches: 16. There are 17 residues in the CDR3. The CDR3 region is CASSPRQGTGFGNEQFF. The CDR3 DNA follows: TGTGCCAGCAGCCCCCGACAGGGTACGGGGTTCGGCAATGAGCAGTTCTTC.

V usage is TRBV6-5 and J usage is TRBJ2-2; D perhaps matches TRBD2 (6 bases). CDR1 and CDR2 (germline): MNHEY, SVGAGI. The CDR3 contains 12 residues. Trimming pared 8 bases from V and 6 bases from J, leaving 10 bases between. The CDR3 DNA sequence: TGTGCCAGCCTAGGAGGGTCCGGGGAGCTGTTTTTT. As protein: CASLGGSGELFF.

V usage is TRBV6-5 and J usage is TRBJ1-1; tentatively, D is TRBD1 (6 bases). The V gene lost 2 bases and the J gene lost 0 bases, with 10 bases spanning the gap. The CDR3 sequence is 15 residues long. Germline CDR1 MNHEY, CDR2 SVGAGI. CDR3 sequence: CASSYGGQLNTEAFF. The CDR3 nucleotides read TGTGCCAGCAGTTACGGGGGACAATTGAACACTGAAGCTTTCTTT.

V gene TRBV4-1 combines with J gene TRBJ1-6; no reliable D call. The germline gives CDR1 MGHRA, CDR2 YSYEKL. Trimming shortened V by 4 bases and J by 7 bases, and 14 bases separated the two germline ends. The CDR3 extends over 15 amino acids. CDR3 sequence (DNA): TGCGCCAGCAGCCCCTCCGGTGGCCTAAATTCACCCCTCCACTTT. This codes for CASSPSGGLNSPLHF.